The following is a T cell receptor (beta chain) sequence with its context. The record originates from a study of blood T cell repertoires in COVID-19. Overall study: In each case, the material was cDNA or gDNA derived from T cells, B-cell-depleted T cells, or PBMCs.

Using immunoSEQ multiplex PCR, the repertoire was profiled, and TCRdb retains in-frame clones only, with some absent. There are 100,000 to 150,000 clones in the sample; roughly four fifths occur only once, and around 5.5% lies in the top ten. CDR3 length: 12 residues. Germline loops: CDR1 SQVTM, CDR2 ANQGSEA. V gave up 4 bases and J gave up 4 bases, with 10 bases separating them. This chain uses TRBV29-1 with TRBJ1-1; D unresolved. The sequencing input was peripheral blood. The sequence was obtained from a man in his 60s with acute or convalescent COVID-19. CDR3 bases: TGCAGCGTTGTAGGTGGAGGCACTGAAGCTTTCTTT. This encodes CSVVGGGTEAFF.